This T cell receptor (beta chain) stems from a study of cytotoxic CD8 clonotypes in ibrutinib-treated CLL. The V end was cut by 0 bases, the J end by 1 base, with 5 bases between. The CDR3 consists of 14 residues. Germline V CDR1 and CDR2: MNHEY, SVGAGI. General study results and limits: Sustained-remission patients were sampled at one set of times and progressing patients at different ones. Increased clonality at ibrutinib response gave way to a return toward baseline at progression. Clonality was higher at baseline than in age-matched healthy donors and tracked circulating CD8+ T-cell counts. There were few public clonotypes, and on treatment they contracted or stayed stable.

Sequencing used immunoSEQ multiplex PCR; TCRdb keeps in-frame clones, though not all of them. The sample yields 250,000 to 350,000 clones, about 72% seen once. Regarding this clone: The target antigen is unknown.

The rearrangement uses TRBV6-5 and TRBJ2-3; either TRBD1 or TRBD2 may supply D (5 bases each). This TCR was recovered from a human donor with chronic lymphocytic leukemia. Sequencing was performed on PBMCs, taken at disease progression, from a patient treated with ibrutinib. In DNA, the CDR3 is TGTGCCAGCAGTTACTCGGGGGGCACAGATACGCAGTATTTT. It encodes CASSYSGGTDTQYF.